This TCR beta chain was retrieved from a study of T cell repertoires in cytomegalovirus infection (dated by TCRdb to between 2018 and 2021). For the study in its entirety: Peptide stimulations targeted recently identified HLA-C-restricted CMV epitopes, whose presentation resists viral immunomodulation, together with well-studied HLA-B-restricted epitopes. Because public TCR beta signatures pointed to carriage of CMV infection together with the matching HLA type, the HLA type of each donor mattered for the analysis.

Sequenced on an Illumina HiSeq 1500. In-frame beta chains were kept once TCRdb had trimmed the public reads at Q25 with fastp and called clones with MiXCR. Rows with a matching CDR3 protein are joined into one entry that keeps the most common DNA and genes. This sample is represented by some 30,000 distinct CDR3 sequences; about 20% of them were singletons. About 82% of the sample is taken by the ten largest. The CDR3, from cysteine to phenylalanine, totals 15 residues. Only the CDR3 DNA stays, 45 bases, in frame from base 1. V is cut by 4 bases and J by 2 bases, and the space between the germline ends is 12 bases. CDR1 and CDR2 were assigned from the germline V gene (reference sequence) as SGHNT and YYREEE. This clonotype showed up just a few times. Its cognate antigen has yet to be identified. No per-base quality is available; no much larger clone lies one base away. On the study overall, not on this receptor specifically: In both this cohort and an independent cohort of more than 350 donors, the cumulative frequency of public TCR beta family members distinguished carriers of CMV infection plus the relevant HLA type. The ex vivo response was dominated by HLA-C-restricted CMV-specific TCR beta clonotypes, and the single most frequent clonotype in two of eight donors was supplied by these HLA-C-restricted clonotypes.

In light of the paper, this sample's treatment or condition label describes: in vitro stimulation with specific CMV peptide epitopes to enrich CMV-specific T cells. The chain links TRBV5-4 with TRBJ2-2; TRBD2 might be the D gene, on 6 matching bases. Specimen: CD8+ T cells from cultured PBMCs, collected from culture after CMV antigen stimulation. The TCR sequence derives from a human donor in good health (CMV status not recorded). Some clones in this sample may be carry-over from other donors' samples. CDR3 sequence: CASSEGLSNTGELFF. The DNA sequence is TGTGCCAGCAGCGAGGGACTCTCCAACACCGGGGAGCTGTTTTTT.